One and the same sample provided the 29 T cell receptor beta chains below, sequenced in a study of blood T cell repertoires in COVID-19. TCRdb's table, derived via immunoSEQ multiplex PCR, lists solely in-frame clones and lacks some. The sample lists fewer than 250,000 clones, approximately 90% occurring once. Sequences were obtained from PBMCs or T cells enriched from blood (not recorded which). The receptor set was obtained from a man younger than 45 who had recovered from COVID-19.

CDR3 DNA sequence: TGTGCCAGCAGCTTGTATGGACTAGCGGACTACGAGCAGTACTTC. Its protein product is CASSLYGLADYEQYF. The chain uses TRBV5-4 and TRBJ2-7; 10 bases are a match to TRBD2. Germline V gene data show CDR1 as SGHNT and CDR2 as YYREEE (reference sequence). CDR3 length: 15 amino acids. After removal of 1 base from V and 3 bases from J, the junction contained 4 bases not matched to a gene.

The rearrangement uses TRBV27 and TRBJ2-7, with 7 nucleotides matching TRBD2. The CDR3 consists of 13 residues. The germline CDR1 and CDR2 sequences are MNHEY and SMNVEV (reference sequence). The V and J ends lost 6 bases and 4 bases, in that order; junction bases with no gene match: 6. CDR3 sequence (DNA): TGTGCCAGCAGCATCCTGGGAGGGTACGAGCAGTACTTC. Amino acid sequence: CASSILGGYEQYF.

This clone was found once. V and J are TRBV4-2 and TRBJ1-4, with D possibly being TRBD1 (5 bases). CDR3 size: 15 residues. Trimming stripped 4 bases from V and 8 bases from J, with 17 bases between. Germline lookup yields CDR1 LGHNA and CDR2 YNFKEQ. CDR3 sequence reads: CASSPQGRVDEKLFF. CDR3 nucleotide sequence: TGTGCCAGCAGCCCCCAGGGCAGGGTGGACGAAAAACTGTTTTTT.

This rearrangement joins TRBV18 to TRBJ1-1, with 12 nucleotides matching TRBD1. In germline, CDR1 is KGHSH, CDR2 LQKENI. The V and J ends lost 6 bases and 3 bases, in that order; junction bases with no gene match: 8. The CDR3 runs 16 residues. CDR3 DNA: TGTGCCAGCTCCCCGGGACAGGGGGCGCGAGACACTGAAGCTTTCTTT. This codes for CASSPGQGARDTEAFF. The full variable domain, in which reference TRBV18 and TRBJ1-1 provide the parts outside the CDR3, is NAGVMQNPRHLVRRRGQEARLRCSPMKGHSHVYWYRQLPEEGLKFMVYLQKENIIDESGMPKERFSAEFPKEGPSILRIQQVVRGDSAAYFCASSPGQGARDTEAFFGQGTRLTVV.

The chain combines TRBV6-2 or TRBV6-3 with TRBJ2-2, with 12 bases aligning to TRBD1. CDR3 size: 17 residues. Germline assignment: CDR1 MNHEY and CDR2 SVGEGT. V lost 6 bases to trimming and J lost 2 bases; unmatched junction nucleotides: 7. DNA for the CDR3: TGTGCCAGCAGCTCGGGACAGGGGGCCCAAAACACCGGGGAGCTGTTTTTT. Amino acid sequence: CASSSGQGAQNTGELFF.

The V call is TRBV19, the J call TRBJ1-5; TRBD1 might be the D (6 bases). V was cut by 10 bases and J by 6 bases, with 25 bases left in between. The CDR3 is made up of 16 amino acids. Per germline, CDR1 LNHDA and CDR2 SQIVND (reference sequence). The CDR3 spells CATSGAHRVYSQPQHF. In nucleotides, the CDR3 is TGTGCCACATCCGGTGCCCACAGGGTTTATAGTCAGCCCCAGCATTTT.

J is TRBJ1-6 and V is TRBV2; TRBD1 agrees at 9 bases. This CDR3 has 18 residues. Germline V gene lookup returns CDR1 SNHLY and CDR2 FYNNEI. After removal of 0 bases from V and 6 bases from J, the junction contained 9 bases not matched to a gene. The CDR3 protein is CASSEAATGGEGNSPLHF. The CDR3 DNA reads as TGTGCCAGCAGTGAAGCAGCGACAGGGGGTGAGGGTAATTCACCCCTCCACTTT.

DNA for the CDR3: TGTGCCAGCAGCGTAGCTCCTTTAGCGGGGGGGCCGGTCGAGCAGTACTTC. This codes for CASSVAPLAGGPVEQYF. J is TRBJ2-7 and V is TRBV9; 11 bases map to TRBD2. The V gene end was trimmed by 0 bases and the J gene end by 6 bases; junction bases not matched to a gene: 11. This CDR3 has 17 amino acids. Germline values: CDR1 SGDLS, CDR2 YYNGEE.

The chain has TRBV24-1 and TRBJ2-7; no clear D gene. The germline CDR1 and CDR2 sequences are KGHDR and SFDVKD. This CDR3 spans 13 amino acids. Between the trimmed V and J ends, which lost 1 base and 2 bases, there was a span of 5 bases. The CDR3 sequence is CATSDFRTYEQYF. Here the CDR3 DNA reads TGTGCCACCAGTGATTTTCGTACCTACGAGCAGTACTTC.

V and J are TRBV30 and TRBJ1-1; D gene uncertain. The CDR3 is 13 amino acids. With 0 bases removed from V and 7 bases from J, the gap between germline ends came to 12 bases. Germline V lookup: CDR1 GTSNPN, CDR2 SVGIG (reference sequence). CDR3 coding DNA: TGTGCCTGGAGTGTACTCGCAGGTTATGAAGCTTTCTTT. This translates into CAWSVLAGYEAFF.

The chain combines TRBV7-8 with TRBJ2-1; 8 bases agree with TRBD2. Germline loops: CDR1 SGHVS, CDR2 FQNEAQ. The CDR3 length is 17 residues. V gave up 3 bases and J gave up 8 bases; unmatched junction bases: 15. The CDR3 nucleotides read TGTGCCAGCAGCTTCTCAACAAGCGGGGGAAGAAACGATGAGCAGTTCTTC. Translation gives CASSFSTSGGRNDEQFF.

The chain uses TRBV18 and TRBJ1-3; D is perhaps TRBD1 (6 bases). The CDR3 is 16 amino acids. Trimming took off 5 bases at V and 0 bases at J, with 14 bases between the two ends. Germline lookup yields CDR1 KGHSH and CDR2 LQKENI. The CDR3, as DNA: TGTGCCAGCTCAAGCGGGACATATGACTCTGGAAACACCATATATTTT. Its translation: CASSSGTYDSGNTIYF. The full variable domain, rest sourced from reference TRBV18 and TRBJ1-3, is NAGVMQNPRHLVRRRGQEARLRCSPMKGHSHVYWYRQLPEEGLKFMVYLQKENIIDESGMPKERFSAEFPKEGPSILRIQQVVRGDSAAYFCASSSGTYDSGNTIYFGEGSWLTVV.

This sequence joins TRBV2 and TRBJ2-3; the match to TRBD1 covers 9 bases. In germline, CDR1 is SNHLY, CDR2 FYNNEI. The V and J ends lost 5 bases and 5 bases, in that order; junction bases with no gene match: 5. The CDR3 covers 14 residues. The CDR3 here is CASSRDREGDTQYF. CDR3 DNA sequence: TGTGCCAGCAGTCGGGACAGGGAAGGAGATACGCAGTATTTT. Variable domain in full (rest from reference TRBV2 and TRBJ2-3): EPEVTQTPSHQVTQMGQEVILRCVPISNHLYFYWYRQILGQKVEFLVSFYNNEISEKSEIFDDQFSVERPDGSNFTLKIRSTKLEDSAMYFCASSRDREGDTQYFGPGTRLTVL.

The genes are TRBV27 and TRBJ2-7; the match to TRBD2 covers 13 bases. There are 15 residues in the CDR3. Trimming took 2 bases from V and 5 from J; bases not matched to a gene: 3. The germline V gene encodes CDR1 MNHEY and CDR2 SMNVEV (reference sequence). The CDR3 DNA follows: TGTGCCAGCAGTTTAGGTGGACTAGCGGGAGACGAGCAGTACTTC. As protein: CASSLGGLAGDEQYF.

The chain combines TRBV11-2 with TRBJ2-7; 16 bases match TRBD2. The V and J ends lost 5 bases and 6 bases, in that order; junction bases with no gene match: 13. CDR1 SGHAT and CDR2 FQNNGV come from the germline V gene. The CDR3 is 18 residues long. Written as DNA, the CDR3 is TGTGCCAGCAGCCAAGGATCCCTCGGGACTAGCGGGAGGGGCGAGCAGTACTTC. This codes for CASSQGSLGTSGRGEQYF.

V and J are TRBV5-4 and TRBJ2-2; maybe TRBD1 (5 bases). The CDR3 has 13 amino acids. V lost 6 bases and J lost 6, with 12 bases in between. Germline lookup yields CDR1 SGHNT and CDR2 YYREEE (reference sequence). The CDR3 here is CASTERGSGELFF. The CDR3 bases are TGTGCCAGCACCGAAAGGGGTTCCGGGGAGCTGTTTTTT. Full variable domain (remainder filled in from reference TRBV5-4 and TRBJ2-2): ETGVTQSPTHLIKTRGQQVTLRCSSQSGHNTVSWYQQALGQGPQFIFQYYREEENGRGNFPPRFSGLQFPNYSSELNVNALELDDSALYLCASTERGSGELFFGEGSRLTVL.

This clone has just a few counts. CDR3: CASGPQWNTEAFF. Here the CDR3 DNA reads TGTGCCAGCGGCCCACAGTGGAACACTGAAGCTTTCTTT. The chain uses TRBV14 and TRBJ1-1; D remains unclear. From germline, CDR1 is SGHDN and CDR2 FVKESK. This CDR3 comprises 13 residues. Trimming shortened V by 8 bases and J by 1 base, and 11 bases separated the two germline ends.

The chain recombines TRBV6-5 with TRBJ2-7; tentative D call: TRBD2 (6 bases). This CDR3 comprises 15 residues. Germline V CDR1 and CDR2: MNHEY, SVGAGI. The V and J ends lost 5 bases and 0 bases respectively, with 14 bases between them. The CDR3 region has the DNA TGTGCCAGCAGTCGGCGGGACGGAGTCTCCTACGAGCAGTACTTC. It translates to CASSRRDGVSYEQYF.

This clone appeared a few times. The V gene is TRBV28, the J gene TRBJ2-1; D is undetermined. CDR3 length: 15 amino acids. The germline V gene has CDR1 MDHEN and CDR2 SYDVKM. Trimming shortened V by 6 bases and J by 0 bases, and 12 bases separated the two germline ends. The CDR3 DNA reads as TGTGCCAGCAGCATCAGGTTCAGCTCCTACAATGAGCAGTTCTTC. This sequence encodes CASSIRFSSYNEQFF.

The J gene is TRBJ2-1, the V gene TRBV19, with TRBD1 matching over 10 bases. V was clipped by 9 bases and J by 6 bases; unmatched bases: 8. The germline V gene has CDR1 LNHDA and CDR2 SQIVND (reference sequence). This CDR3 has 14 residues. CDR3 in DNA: TGTGCCAGCACCGCTGGACAGGGGGGCAATGAGCAGTTCTTC. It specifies CASTAGQGGNEQFF.

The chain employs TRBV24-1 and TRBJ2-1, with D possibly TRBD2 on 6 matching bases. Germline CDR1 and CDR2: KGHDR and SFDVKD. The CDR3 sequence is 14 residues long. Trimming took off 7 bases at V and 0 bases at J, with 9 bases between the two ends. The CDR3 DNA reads TGTGCCACCAGCGGGAGCAGCTCCTACAATGAGCAGTTCTTC. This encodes CATSGSSSYNEQFF.

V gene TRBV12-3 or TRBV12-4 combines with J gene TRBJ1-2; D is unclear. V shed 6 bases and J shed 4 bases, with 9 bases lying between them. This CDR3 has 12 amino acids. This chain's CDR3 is CASSPDFYGYTF. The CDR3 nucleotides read TGTGCCAGCAGCCCGGACTTCTATGGCTACACCTTC.

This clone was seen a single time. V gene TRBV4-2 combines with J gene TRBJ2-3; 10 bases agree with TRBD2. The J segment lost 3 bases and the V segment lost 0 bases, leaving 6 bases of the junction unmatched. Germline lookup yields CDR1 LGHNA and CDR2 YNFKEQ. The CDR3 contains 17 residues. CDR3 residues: CASSQDISGGATDTQYF. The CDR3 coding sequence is TGTGCCAGCAGCCAAGATATCAGCGGGGGGGCAACAGATACGCAGTATTTT.

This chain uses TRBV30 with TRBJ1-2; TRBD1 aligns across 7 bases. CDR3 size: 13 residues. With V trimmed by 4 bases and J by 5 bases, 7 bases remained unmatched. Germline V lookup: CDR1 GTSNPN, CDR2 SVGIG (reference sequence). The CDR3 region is CAWIRDSGYGYTF. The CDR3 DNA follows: TGTGCCTGGATCAGGGACAGTGGTTATGGCTACACCTTC.

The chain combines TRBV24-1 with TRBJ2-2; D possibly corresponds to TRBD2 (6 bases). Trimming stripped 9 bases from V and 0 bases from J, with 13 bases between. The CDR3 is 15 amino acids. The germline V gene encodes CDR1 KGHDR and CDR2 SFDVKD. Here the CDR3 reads CATGARGTNTGELFF. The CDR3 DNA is TGTGCCACCGGGGCTCGGGGGACGAACACCGGGGAGCTGTTTTTT.

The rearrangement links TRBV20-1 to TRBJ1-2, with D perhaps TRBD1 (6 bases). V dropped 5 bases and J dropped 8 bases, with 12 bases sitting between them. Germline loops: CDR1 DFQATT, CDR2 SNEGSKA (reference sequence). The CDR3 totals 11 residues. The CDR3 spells CSAQQGNGYTF. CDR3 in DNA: TGCAGTGCTCAACAGGGCAACGGCTACACCTTC.

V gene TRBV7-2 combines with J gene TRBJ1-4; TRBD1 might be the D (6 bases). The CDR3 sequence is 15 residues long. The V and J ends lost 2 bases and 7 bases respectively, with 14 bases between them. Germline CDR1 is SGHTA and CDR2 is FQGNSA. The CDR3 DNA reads TGTGCCAGCAGCTTATACCCCGGGGGGGCTGAAAAACTGTTTTTT. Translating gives CASSLYPGGAEKLFF.

This CDR3 reads CASSEEGTGGNEQYF. CDR3 nucleotide sequence: TGTGCCAGCAGTGAAGAAGGGACAGGGGGGAACGAGCAGTACTTC. The chain employs TRBV2 and TRBJ2-7, with TRBD1 matching 11 bases. The germline V gene encodes CDR1 SNHLY and CDR2 FYNNEI. This CDR3 has 15 amino acids. V was clipped by 1 base and J by 5 bases; unmatched bases: 4.

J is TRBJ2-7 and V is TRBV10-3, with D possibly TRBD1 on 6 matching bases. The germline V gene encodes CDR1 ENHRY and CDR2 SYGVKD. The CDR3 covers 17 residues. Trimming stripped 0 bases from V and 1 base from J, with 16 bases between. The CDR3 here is CAISESFGQRKSYEQYF. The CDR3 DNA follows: TGTGCCATCAGTGAGTCATTTGGACAGCGTAAGTCCTACGAGCAGTACTTC.